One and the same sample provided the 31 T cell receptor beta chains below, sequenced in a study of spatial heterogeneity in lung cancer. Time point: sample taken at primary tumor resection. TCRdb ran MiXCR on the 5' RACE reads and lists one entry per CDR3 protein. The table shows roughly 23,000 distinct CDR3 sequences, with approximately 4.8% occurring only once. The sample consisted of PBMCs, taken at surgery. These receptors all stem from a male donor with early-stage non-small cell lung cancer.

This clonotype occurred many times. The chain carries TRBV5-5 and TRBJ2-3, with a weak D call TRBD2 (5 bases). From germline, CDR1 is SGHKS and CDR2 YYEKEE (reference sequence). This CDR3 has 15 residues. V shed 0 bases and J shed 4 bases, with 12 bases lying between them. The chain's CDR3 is CASSLEGQRADTQYF. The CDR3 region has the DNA TGTGCCAGCAGCTTGGAGGGTCAGAGGGCAGATACGCAGTATTTT.

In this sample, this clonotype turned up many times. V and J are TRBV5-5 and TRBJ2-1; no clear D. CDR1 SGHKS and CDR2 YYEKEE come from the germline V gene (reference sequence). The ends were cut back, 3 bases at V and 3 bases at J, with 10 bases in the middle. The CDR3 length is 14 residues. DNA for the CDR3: TGTGCCAGCAGCTCCAACACAGTCTACAATGAGCAGTTCTTC. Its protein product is CASSSNTVYNEQFF.

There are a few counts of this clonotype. CDR3 protein: CASSTDTGNTIYF. The CDR3 DNA follows: TGTGCCAGCAGCACGGATACTGGAAACACCATATATTTT. This rearrangement joins TRBV7-7 to TRBJ1-3; D is ambiguous. Germline V gives CDR1 SSHAT, CDR2 FNYEAQ (reference sequence). The CDR3 totals 13 residues. V was clipped by 5 bases and J by 2 bases, with 7 bases between them.

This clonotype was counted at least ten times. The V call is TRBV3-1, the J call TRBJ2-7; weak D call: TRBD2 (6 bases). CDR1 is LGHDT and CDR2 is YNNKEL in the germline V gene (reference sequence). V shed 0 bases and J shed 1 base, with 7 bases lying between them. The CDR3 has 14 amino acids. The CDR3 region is CASSQEGGSYEQYF. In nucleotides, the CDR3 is TGTGCCAGCAGCCAAGAGGGGGGTTCCTACGAGCAGTACTTC.

CDR3 sequence reads: CASSFFPKGSYEQYF. CDR3 bases: TGCGCCAGCAGCTTCTTTCCCAAGGGGAGCTACGAGCAGTACTTC. The V and J genes are TRBV5-1 and TRBJ2-7, with D perhaps TRBD1 or TRBD2 (5 bases each). The germline V gene encodes CDR1 SGHRS and CDR2 YFSETQ. This CDR3 spans 15 amino acids. V lost 2 bases to trimming and J lost 3 bases, with 15 bases between them.

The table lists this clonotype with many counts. The CDR3 spells CASSIAGPPDKYF. The CDR3 DNA sequence: TGTGCCAGCAGCATTGCCGGGCCCCCCGATAAGTATTTT. This chain joins TRBV5-4 and TRBJ2-3; D gene uncertain. V was pared by 4 bases and J by 13 bases, with 19 bases between. This CDR3 has 13 amino acids. Germline V CDR1 and CDR2: SGHNT, YYREEE (reference sequence).

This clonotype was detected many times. CDR3 in DNA: TGCAGTGCTAGCCGGACAGGGCCTCAAGAGACCCAGTACTTC. Residues: CSASRTGPQETQYF. The genes are TRBV20-1 and TRBJ2-5; 8 bases map to TRBD1. Germline CDR1 is DFQATT and CDR2 is SNEGSKA (reference sequence). The CDR3 extends over 14 amino acids. With V trimmed by 3 bases and J by 2 bases, 5 bases remained unmatched.

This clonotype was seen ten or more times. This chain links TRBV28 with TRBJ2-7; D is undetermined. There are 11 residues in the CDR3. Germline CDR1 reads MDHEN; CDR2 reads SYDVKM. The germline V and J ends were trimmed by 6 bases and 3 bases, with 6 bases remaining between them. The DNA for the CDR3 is TGTGCCAGCAGCCGATACTACGAGCAGTACTTC. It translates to CASSRYYEQYF.

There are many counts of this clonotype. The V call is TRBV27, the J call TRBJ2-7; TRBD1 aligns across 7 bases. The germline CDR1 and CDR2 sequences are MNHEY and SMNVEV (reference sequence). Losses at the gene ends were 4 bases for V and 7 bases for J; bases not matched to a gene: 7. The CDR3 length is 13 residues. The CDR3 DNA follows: TGTGCCAGCAGTTACCAGGGGGTTTGGGAGCAGTACTTC. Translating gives CASSYQGVWEQYF.

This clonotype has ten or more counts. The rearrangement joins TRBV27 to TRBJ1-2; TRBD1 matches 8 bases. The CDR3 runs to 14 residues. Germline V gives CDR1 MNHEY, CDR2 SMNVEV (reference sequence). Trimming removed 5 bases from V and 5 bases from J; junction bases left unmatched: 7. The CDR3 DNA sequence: TGTGCCAGCAGTCCGGGACAGGAACGATATGGCTACACCTTC. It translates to CASSPGQERYGYTF.

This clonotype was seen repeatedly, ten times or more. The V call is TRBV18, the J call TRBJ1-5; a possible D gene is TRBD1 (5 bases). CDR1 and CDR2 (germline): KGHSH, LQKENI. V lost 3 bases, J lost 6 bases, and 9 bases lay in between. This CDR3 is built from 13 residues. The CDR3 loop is CASSPDGGQPQHF. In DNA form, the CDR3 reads TGTGCCAGCTCACCTGACGGGGGTCAGCCCCAGCATTTT.

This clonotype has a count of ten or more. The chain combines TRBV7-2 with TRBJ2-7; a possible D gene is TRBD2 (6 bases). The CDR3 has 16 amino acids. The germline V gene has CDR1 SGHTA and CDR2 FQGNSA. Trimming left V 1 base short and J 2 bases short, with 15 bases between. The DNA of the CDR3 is TGTGCCAGCAGCTTAGGTCGTGGGACTGCCGCCTACGAGCAGTACTTC. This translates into CASSLGRGTAAYEQYF.

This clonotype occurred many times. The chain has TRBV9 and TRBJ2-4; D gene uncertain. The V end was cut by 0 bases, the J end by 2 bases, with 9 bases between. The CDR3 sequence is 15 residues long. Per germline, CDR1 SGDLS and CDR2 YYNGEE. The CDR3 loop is CASSVDVGSKNIQYF. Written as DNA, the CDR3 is TGTGCCAGCAGCGTAGACGTAGGGTCCAAAAACATTCAGTACTTC. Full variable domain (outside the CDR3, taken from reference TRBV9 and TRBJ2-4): DSGVTQTPKHLITATGQRVTLRCSPRSGDLSVYWYQQSLDQGLQFLIQYYNGEERAKGNILERFSAQQFPDLHSELNLSSLELGDSALYFCASSVDVGSKNIQYFGAGTRLSVL.

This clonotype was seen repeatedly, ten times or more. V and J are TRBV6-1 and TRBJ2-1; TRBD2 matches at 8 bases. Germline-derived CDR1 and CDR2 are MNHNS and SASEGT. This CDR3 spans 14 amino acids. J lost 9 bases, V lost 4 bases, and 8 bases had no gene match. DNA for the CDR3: TGTGCCAGCAGTGTTAGCGGGGCTCGGGCTGAGCAGTTCTTC. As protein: CASSVSGARAEQFF.

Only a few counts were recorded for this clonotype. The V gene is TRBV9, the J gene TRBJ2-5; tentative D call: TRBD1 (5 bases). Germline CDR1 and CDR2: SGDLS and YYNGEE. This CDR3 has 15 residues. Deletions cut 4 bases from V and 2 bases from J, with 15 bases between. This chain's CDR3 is CASSPLDTSQETQYF. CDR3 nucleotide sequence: TGTGCCAGCAGCCCCCTGGACACTTCTCAAGAGACCCAGTACTTC.

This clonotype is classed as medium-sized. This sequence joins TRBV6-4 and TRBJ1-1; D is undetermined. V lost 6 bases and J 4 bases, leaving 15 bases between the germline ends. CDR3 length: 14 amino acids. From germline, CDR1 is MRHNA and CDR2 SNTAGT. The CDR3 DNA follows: TGTGCCAGCAGCCCCAAAGTGGGCGGCACTGAAGCTTTCTTT. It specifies CASSPKVGGTEAFF.

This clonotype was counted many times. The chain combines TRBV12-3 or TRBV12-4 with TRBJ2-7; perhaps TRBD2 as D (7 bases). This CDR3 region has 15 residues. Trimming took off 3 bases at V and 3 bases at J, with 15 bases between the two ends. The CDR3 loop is CASSFTGGSVYEQYF. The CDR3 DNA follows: TGTGCCAGCAGTTTTACGGGGGGCTCCGTCTACGAGCAGTACTTC.

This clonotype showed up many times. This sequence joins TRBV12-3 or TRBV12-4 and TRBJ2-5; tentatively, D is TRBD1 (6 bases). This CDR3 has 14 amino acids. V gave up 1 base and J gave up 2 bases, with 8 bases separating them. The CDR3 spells CASSLDRVQETQYF. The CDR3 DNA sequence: TGTGCCAGCAGTTTAGACAGGGTACAAGAGACCCAGTACTTC.

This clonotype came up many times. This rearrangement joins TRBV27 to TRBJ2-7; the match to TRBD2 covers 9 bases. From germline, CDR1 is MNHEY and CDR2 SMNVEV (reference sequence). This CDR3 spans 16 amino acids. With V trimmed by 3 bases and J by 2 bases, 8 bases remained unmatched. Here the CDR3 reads CASSLRLAGTPYEQYF. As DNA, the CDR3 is TGTGCCAGCAGTTTGCGGCTAGCGGGGACCCCCTACGAGCAGTACTTC.

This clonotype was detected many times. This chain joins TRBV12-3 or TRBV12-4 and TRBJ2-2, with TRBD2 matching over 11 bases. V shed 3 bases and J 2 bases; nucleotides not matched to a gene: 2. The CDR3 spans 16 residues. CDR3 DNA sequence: TGTGCCAGCAGTTTTAGCGGGGGGGCCAACACCGGGGAGCTGTTTTTT. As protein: CASSFSGGANTGELFF.

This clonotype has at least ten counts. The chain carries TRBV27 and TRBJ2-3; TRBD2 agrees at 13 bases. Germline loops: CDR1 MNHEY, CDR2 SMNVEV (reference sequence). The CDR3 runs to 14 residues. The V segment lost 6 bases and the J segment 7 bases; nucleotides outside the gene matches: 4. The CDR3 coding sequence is TGTGCCAGCAGCACGACTAGCGGGAGGTATACGCAGTATTTT. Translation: CASSTTSGRYTQYF.

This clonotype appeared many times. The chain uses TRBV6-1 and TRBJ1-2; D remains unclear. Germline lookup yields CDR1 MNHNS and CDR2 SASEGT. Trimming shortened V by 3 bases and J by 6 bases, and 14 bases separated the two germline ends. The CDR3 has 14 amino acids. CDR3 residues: CASSELGLGDGYTF. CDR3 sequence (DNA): TGTGCCAGCAGTGAGCTAGGATTAGGTGATGGCTACACCTTC.

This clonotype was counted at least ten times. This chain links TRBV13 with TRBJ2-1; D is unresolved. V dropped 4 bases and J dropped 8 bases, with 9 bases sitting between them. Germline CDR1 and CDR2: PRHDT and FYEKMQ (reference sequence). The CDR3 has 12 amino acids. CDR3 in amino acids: CASSSRYHEQFF. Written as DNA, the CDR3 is TGTGCCAGCAGCTCGCGTTATCATGAGCAGTTCTTC.

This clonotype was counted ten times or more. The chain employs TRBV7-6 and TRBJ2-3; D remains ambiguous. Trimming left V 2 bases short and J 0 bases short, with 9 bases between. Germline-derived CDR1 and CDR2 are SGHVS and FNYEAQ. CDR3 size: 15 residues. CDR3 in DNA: TGTGCCAGCAGCTTAAATTTGGCTAGCACAGATACGCAGTATTTT. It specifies CASSLNLASTDTQYF.

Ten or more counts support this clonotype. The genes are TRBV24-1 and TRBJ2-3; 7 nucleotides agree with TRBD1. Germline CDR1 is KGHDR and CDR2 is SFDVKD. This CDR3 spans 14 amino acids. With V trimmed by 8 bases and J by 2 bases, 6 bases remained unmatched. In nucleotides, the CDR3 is TGTGCCACCAACCCGGGACAGCACACAGATACGCAGTATTTT. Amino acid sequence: CATNPGQHTDTQYF.

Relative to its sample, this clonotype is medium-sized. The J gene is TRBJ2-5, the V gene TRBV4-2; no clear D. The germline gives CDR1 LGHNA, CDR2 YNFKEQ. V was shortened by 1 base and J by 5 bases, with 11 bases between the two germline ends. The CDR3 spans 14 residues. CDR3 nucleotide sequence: TGTGCCAGCAGCCAAGGTCGAGTGGGCGAGACCCAGTACTTC. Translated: CASSQGRVGETQYF.

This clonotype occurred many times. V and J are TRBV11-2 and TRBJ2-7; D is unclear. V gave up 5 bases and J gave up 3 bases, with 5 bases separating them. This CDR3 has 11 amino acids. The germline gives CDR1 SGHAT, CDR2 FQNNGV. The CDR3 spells CASSPDYEQYF. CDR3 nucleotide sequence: TGTGCCAGCAGCCCGGACTACGAGCAGTACTTC.

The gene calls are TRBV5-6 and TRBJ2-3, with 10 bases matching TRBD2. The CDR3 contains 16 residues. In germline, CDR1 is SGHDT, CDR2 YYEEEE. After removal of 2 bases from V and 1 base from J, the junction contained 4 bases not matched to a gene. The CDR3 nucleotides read TGTGCCAGCAGCTTTAGGACTAGCGGTCGCACAGATACGCAGTATTTT. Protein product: CASSFRTSGRTDTQYF.

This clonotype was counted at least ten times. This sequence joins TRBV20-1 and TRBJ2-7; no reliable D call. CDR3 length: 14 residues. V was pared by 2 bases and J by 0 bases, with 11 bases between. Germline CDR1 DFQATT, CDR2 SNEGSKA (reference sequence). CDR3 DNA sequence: TGCAGTGCTAGACGGGCGGCAAGCTCCTACGAGCAGTACTTC. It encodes CSARRAASSYEQYF.

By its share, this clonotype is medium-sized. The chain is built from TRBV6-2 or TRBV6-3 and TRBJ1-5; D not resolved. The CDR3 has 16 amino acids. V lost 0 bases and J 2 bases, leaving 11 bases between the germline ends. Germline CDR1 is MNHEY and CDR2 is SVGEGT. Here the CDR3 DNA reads TGTGCCAGCAGTTACTCGGGGAGGGCTGGCAATCAGCCCCAGCATTTT. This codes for CASSYSGRAGNQPQHF.

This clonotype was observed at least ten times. The CDR3 coding sequence is TGTGCCAGCAGCCCTTCCACATTCCATGAGCAGTTCTTC. This codes for CASSPSTFHEQFF. The chain has TRBV9 and TRBJ2-1; D is unclear. The CDR3 is made up of 13 amino acids. CDR1 is SGDLS and CDR2 is YYNGEE in the germline V gene. V lost 4 bases to trimming and J lost 8 bases, with 13 bases between them.